One and the same sample provided the 16 T cell receptor beta chains below, sequenced in a study of blood T cell repertoires in COVID-19. The data were produced by immunoSEQ multiplex PCR, yet TCRdb's version contains in-frame clones alone and is incomplete. Here the sample spans 190,000 or so clones, roughly 90% being singletons. The source material was PBMCs or T cells enriched from blood (not recorded which). These receptors came from a young woman who had recovered from COVID-19.

The V and J genes are TRBV25-1 and TRBJ1-1, with D hard to call. V lost 2 bases to trimming and J lost 6 bases, with 10 bases between them. This CDR3 has 13 amino acids. The germline V gene encodes CDR1 MGHDK and CDR2 SYGVNS. The CDR3 region has the DNA TGTGCCAGCAGTGAAGCCGGTTTGGCTGAAGCTTTCTTT. This sequence encodes CASSEAGLAEAFF.

The chain carries TRBV3-1 (or the pseudogene TRBV3-2) and TRBJ1-3, with a possible D match to TRBD1 (6 bases). The germline V gene has CDR1 LGHDT and CDR2 YNNKEL (reference sequence). Trimming removed 1 base from V and 0 bases from J, with 16 bases in between. The CDR3 extends over 18 amino acids. The CDR3 DNA reads as TGTGCCAGCAGCCAAGCCGGGACACGGGGCGGCTCTGGAAACACCATATATTTT. This translates into CASSQAGTRGGSGNTIYF.

The chain uses TRBV6-1 and TRBJ2-1; TRBD2 matches at 12 bases. V was clipped by 2 bases and J by 15 bases; unmatched bases: 11. Germline V gene data show CDR1 as MNHNS and CDR2 as SASEGT. The CDR3 is 15 residues long. CDR3 coding DNA: TGTGCCAGCAGTGAACTGGGGCTAGCGGGGGGGCTGTGGTTCTTC. It encodes CASSELGLAGGLWFF.

The chain links TRBV27 to TRBJ1-5, with 7 bases fitting TRBD1. Germline CDR1 MNHEY, CDR2 SMNVEV (reference sequence). After removal of 5 bases from V and 6 bases from J, the junction contained 7 bases not matched to a gene. The CDR3 loop spans 14 amino acids. The CDR3 region is CASSPRQGRQPQHF. In nucleotides, the CDR3 is TGTGCCAGCAGTCCCCGACAGGGTCGTCAGCCCCAGCATTTT.

CDR3 region: CATSDGRLHGYTF. CDR3 in DNA: TGTGCCACCAGTGATGGAAGACTACATGGCTACACCTTC. The chain uses TRBV24-1 and TRBJ1-2; no definite D call. CDR3 size: 13 residues. V lost 3 bases, J lost 6 bases, and 10 bases lay in between. CDR1 is KGHDR, CDR2 SFDVKD, per germline.

This clone has only one observation. The V gene is TRBV28, the J gene TRBJ1-6; D is perhaps TRBD1 (5 bases). The CDR3 is 16 amino acids. Trimming took off 3 bases at V and 7 bases at J, with 16 bases between the two ends. From germline, CDR1 is MDHEN and CDR2 SYDVKM. The CDR3: CASSFSQGRRNSPLHF. CDR3 bases: TGTGCCAGCAGTTTTTCGCAGGGCCGAAGAAATTCACCCCTCCACTTT.

The chain joins TRBV4-2 to TRBJ1-1, with unresolved D. With 3 bases removed from V and 3 bases from J, the gap between germline ends came to 8 bases. Germline V gene lookup returns CDR1 LGHNA and CDR2 YNFKEQ. The CDR3 runs to 13 residues. In DNA form, the CDR3 reads TGTGCCAGCAGCCAGGAGGGTGACACTGAAGCTTTCTTT. It encodes CASSQEGDTEAFF.

The CDR3, as DNA: TGTGCCAGCAGTTACCTAGCGGGGGGGTACAGCACCGGGGAGCTGTTTTTT. The encoded protein is CASSYLAGGYSTGELFF. The J gene is TRBJ2-2, the V gene TRBV27; 12 positions match TRBD2. CDR3 length equals 17 residues. V was clipped by 4 bases and J by 4 bases; unmatched bases: 7. CDR1 is MNHEY, CDR2 SMNVEV, per germline (reference sequence).

V and J are TRBV12-3 or TRBV12-4 and TRBJ1-2; weak D call: TRBD1 (5 bases). Trimming removed 5 bases at V and 2 bases at J, with 9 bases between. There are 13 residues in the CDR3. CDR3 amino acids: CASSLTENYGYTF. The CDR3 bases are TGTGCCAGCAGTCTGACAGAAAACTATGGCTACACCTTC.

The chain recombines TRBV5-5 with TRBJ2-7; TRBD1 matches 7 bases. The CDR3 totals 12 residues. V shed 2 bases, J shed 6 bases, and the junction held 2 bases outside the gene matches. CDR1 is SGHKS and CDR2 is YYEKEE in the germline V gene (reference sequence). CDR3 DNA: TGTGCCAGCAGCTTTGCAGGGGGCGAGCAGTACTTC. Residues: CASSFAGGEQYF.

This chain joins TRBV7-9 and TRBJ2-7; possible D gene TRBD1, 5 bases. Trimming shortened V by 5 bases and J by 2 bases, and 7 bases separated the two germline ends. This CDR3 has 12 residues. CDR1 and CDR2 (germline): SEHNR, FQNEAQ (reference sequence). Here the CDR3 reads CASSQGTYEQYF. CDR3 bases: TGTGCCAGCAGCCAGGGTACCTACGAGCAGTACTTC.

The chain is built from TRBV7-9 and TRBJ2-1, with 7 bases aligning to TRBD2. The CDR3 length is 13 residues. CDR1 is SEHNR, CDR2 FQNEAQ, per germline (reference sequence). CDR3 coding DNA: TGTGAGTCTGGGGGGGACGCCTACAATGAGCAGTTCTTC. It codes for CESGGDAYNEQFF.

The V call is TRBV5-4, the J call TRBJ2-3; TRBD2 matches 13 bases. CDR1 is SGHNT, CDR2 YYREEE, per germline (reference sequence). V shed 2 bases and J 6 bases; nucleotides not matched to a gene: 6. The CDR3 is made up of 16 amino acids. The CDR3, as DNA: TGTGCCAGCAGCTTAATTGGGACTAGCGGGGCTGATACGCAGTATTTT. Its protein is CASSLIGTSGADTQYF. Full variable domain (remainder filled in from reference TRBV5-4 and TRBJ2-3): ETGVTQSPTHLIKTRGQQVTLRCSSQSGHNTVSWYQQALGQGPQFIFQYYREEENGRGNFPPRFSGLQFPNYSSELNVNALELDDSALYLCASSLIGTSGADTQYFGPGTRLTVL.

This clone was detected only a few times. The V call is TRBV5-1, the J call TRBJ1-1; 7 nucleotides match TRBD1. The CDR3 covers 16 residues. The V segment lost 0 bases and the J segment 8 bases; nucleotides outside the gene matches: 13. The germline V gene encodes CDR1 SGHRS and CDR2 YFSETQ. The CDR3 DNA is TGCGCCAGCAGCTTGGGAAGGGGGCCAGGGCGGAGAGAAGCTTTCTTT. Protein product: CASSLGRGPGRREAFF. Using reference TRBV5-1 and TRBJ1-1 for the parts outside the CDR3, the full variable domain is KAGVTQTPRYLIKTRGQQVTLSCSPISGHRSVSWYQQTPGQGLQFLFEYFSETQRNKGNFPGRFSGRQFSNSRSEMNVSTLELGDSALYLCASSLGRGPGRREAFFGQGTRLTVV.

This clone was detected once. CDR3 sequence (DNA): TGCGCCAGCAGCTTGAATCGGGGGGCGAGCAGGACAGATACGCAGTATTTT. Encoded protein: CASSLNRGASRTDTQYF. The chain combines TRBV5-1 with TRBJ2-3; possibly TRBD2 for D (7 bases). This CDR3 is built from 17 residues. V lost 1 base, J lost 3 bases, and 18 bases lay in between. CDR1 SGHRS and CDR2 YFSETQ come from the germline V gene.

The chain employs TRBV6-2 or TRBV6-3 and TRBJ1-5, with a possible D match to TRBD1 (6 bases). Trimming left V 5 bases short and J 4 bases short, with 15 bases between. The CDR3 consists of 15 residues. The V gene's germline CDR1 is MNHEY and CDR2 SVGEGT. Here the CDR3 DNA reads TGTGCCAGCAGTCCCATCGGGACAAATAATCAGCCCCAGCATTTT. Translating it yields CASSPIGTNNQPQHF.